The clone carrying this TCR beta chain was counted only a few times. Its antigen is undetermined. There are 15 residues in the CDR3. Germline CDR1 reads MDHEN; CDR2 reads SYDVKM. The germline V and J ends were trimmed by 2 bases and 5 bases, with 16 bases remaining between them. The data stem from a study of T cell repertoires in cytomegalovirus infection. Study background: Public TCR beta signature analysis indicated the presence of both CMV infection and matching HLA type.

Notes on the study in general: Summed public TCR beta family frequency identified CMV carriers bearing the relevant HLA. HLA-C-restricted TCR beta clonotypes specific for CMV led the ex vivo response.

TCRdb re-called the reads with MiXCR, one entry per CDR3 protein. The sample holds 250,000 to 300,000 distinct CDR3 sequences; about 15% are singletons and the top ten take about half. The J gene is TRBJ2-7, the V gene TRBV28; the D gene is possibly TRBD1 (6 bases). Source material: CD8+ T cells from PBMCs. The receptor's source is a human donor in good health (CMV status not recorded). Some clones in this sample may be carry-over from other donors' samples. The CDR3 sequence: CASSLLRTGRNEQYF. CDR3 coding DNA: TGTGCCAGCAGTTTACTCCGTACAGGGCGGAACGAGCAGTACTTC.